What follows are 23 T cell receptor beta chains derived from one specimen sequenced in a study of blood T cell repertoires in COVID-19. Profiling relied on immunoSEQ multiplex PCR, and the TCRdb table lists in-frame clones only, not all of them. The sample holds 110,000 to 150,000 clones, about 85% seen once. The material sequenced was peripheral blood. The receptors shown here come from an older woman with COVID-19, enrolled during active disease.

With respect to this clone: A read error may produce the germline difference seen at one junction end. The sample holds other DNA sequences that translate to the same CDR3. The V gene is TRBV29-1, the J gene TRBJ1-2; 8 bases fit TRBD1. This CDR3 contains 12 residues. Per the germline V gene, CDR1 is SQVTM and CDR2 is ANQGSEA. The CDR3 protein is CSVGDRSLGYTF. The CDR3 nucleotides are TGTAGCGTTGGGGACAGGTCCTTAGGCTACACCTTC. The entire variable domain, with the rest obtained from reference TRBV29-1 and TRBJ1-2, is as follows: SAVISQKPSRDICQRGTSLTIQCQVDSQVTMMFWYRQQPGQSLTLIATANQGSEATYESGFVIDKFPISRPNLTFSTLTVSNMSPEDSSIYLCSVGDRSLGYTFGSGTRLTVV.

The rearrangement uses TRBV10-3 and TRBJ2-2; a weak D match, TRBD2 (6 bases). With 4 bases removed from V and 3 bases from J, the gap between germline ends came to 9 bases. The CDR3 loop spans 14 amino acids. The germline V gene encodes CDR1 ENHRY and CDR2 SYGVKD. The CDR3 sequence: CAISAGGDTGELFF. CDR3 nucleotide sequence: TGTGCCATCAGTGCCGGGGGTGACACCGGGGAGCTGTTTTTT.

On this clone: It is unclear where the CDR3 begins or ends on the DNA, so no DNA is shown, and the CDR3 is as TCRdb lists it. The chain joins TRBV6-1 to TRBJ1-2. Ends included, the CDR3 has 15 residues. Per the germline V gene, CDR1 is MNHNS and CDR2 is SASEGT. The CDR3 sequence is CASCEWGWGTGGLTF.

This clone was recorded once. J is TRBJ2-5 and V is TRBV15; D unclear. The CDR3 length is 14 residues. V was clipped by 4 bases and J by 0 bases, with 9 bases between them. The germline V gene has CDR1 LNHNV and CDR2 YYDKDF (reference sequence). CDR3: CATSNDRYQETQYF. In nucleotides, the CDR3 is TGTGCCACCAGCAATGATCGGTACCAAGAGACCCAGTACTTC. The whole variable domain, filled in from reference TRBV15 and TRBJ2-5, reads DAMVIQNPRYQVTQFGKPVTLSCSQTLNHNVMYWYQQKSSQAPKLLFHYYDKDFNNEADTPDNFQSRRPNTSFCFLDIRSPGLGDTAMYLCATSNDRYQETQYFGPGTRLLVL.

The gene calls are TRBV19 and TRBJ2-3, with D perhaps TRBD2 (7 bases). CDR3 length equals 15 residues. Between the trimmed V and J ends, which lost 3 bases and 3 bases, there was a span of 13 bases. Germline loops: CDR1 LNHDA, CDR2 SQIVND (reference sequence). CDR3 amino acids: CASSMGGRGTDTQYF. The CDR3 bases are TGTGCCAGTAGTATGGGGGGGCGCGGGACAGATACGCAGTATTTT.

This clone was detected only once. This CDR3 is CASSRNYGYTF. Here the CDR3 DNA reads TGTGCCAGCAGTCGGAACTATGGCTACACCTTC. This chain uses TRBV7-2 with TRBJ1-2; D uncertain. V shed 6 bases and J shed 2 bases, with 4 bases lying between them. Germline CDR1 and CDR2: SGHTA and FQGNSA. The CDR3 sequence is 11 residues long.

This rearrangement joins TRBV5-1 to TRBJ2-5; D remains unclear. The CDR3 consists of 15 residues. The germline gives CDR1 SGHRS, CDR2 YFSETQ. Trimming removed 4 bases from V and 0 bases from J, with 13 bases in between. CDR3 in amino acids: CASSTYPGYQETQYF. CDR3 DNA: TGCGCCAGCAGCACATACCCCGGGTACCAAGAGACCCAGTACTTC.

Regarding this clone: The junction shows a germline mismatch at one end, possibly a read error. V gene TRBV5-4 combines with J gene TRBJ2-2, with TRBD2 identical over 11 bases. CDR3 length: 16 amino acids. CDR1 and CDR2 (germline): SGHNT, YYREEE (reference sequence). The CDR3: CASSLGLAGGTGELFF. Written as DNA, the CDR3 is TGTGCCAGCAGTTTGGGGCTAGCGGGGGGCACCGGGGAGCTGTTTTTT.

The chain couples TRBV7-2 to TRBJ2-7; 7 bases fit TRBD1. Per the germline V gene, CDR1 is SGHTA and CDR2 is FQGNSA. The CDR3 spans 15 residues. Trimming took 1 base from V and 3 from J; bases not matched to a gene: 6. In nucleotides, the CDR3 is TGTGCCAGCAGCTTAGGAGGGGGCAAGGGCTACGAGCAGTACTTC. This sequence encodes CASSLGGGKGYEQYF.

The V call is TRBV27, the J call TRBJ2-2, with a possible D match to TRBD1 (7 bases). The germline V gene encodes CDR1 MNHEY and CDR2 SMNVEV (reference sequence). V gave up 2 bases and J gave up 7 bases, with 11 bases separating them. CDR3 size: 14 residues. The CDR3 DNA reads as TGTGCCAGCAGTTTACTGCGGGACAGCGGGGAGCTGTTTTTT. It translates to CASSLLRDSGELFF.

The V call is TRBV11-2, the J call TRBJ2-1; TRBD2 aligns across 12 bases. In germline, CDR1 is SGHAT, CDR2 FQNNGV. CDR3 length equals 18 residues. The V and J ends lost 2 bases and 3 bases, in that order; junction bases with no gene match: 8. DNA of the CDR3: TGTGCCAGCAGCTTACAAGGACTAGCGGGGCGTTACTACAATGAGCAGTTCTTC. This translates into CASSLQGLAGRYYNEQFF.

The chain employs TRBV6-5 and TRBJ1-2, with TRBD1 matching over 7 bases. J gave up 8 bases and V 5 bases, and 11 bases lay outside the gene matches. The CDR3 has 14 amino acids. CDR1 and CDR2 from the germline V gene are MNHEY and SVGAGI. CDR3 DNA: TGTGCCAGCAGTAATGACAGGGCCAGCGGGGGCTACACCTTC. This codes for CASSNDRASGGYTF.

This chain connects TRBV30 to TRBJ1-5; D may be TRBD1 (6 bases). The V gene's germline CDR1 is GTSNPN and CDR2 SVGIG (reference sequence). The CDR3 length is 16 residues. The V and J ends lost 3 bases and 1 base respectively, with 16 bases between them. The CDR3 DNA reads TGTGCCTGGAGCCTCGCAGGGGCTCGGAGCAATCAGCCCCAGCATTTT. As protein: CAWSLAGARSNQPQHF.

The chain employs TRBV19 and TRBJ1-4, with 11 bases matching TRBD1. The CDR3 contains 15 residues. The V and J ends lost 4 bases and 5 bases, in that order; junction bases with no gene match: 3. CDR1 and CDR2 (germline): LNHDA, SQIVND (reference sequence). CDR3 DNA: TGTGCCAGTAGTACCGGGACAGGGGGGAATGAAAAACTGTTTTTT. This sequence encodes CASSTGTGGNEKLFF.

This clone was detected only a few times. The chain has TRBV27 and TRBJ1-2; TRBD1 aligns across 9 bases. With 5 bases clipped from V and 4 bases from J, the junction kept 5 bases outside the gene matches. The CDR3 totals 14 residues. The V gene's germline CDR1 is MNHEY and CDR2 SMNVEV (reference sequence). CDR3 coding DNA: TGTGCCAGCAGTCGGGACAGGGCTGCCTATGGCTACACCTTC. It yields the protein CASSRDRAAYGYTF.

The rearrangement uses TRBV5-4 and TRBJ1-6, with 7 bases lining up with TRBD1. Germline CDR1 reads SGHNT; CDR2 reads YYREEE (reference sequence). The CDR3 contains 16 residues. The J segment lost 7 bases and the V segment lost 3 bases, leaving 10 bases of the junction unmatched. The CDR3 DNA sequence: TGTGCCAGCAGCTATGCCGGGACAGCAAAGAATTCACCCCTCCACTTT. It yields the protein CASSYAGTAKNSPLHF. Based on the CDR3 plus reference TRBV5-4 and TRBJ1-6, the full variable domain is ETGVTQSPTHLIKTRGQQVTLRCSSQSGHNTVSWYQQALGQGPQFIFQYYREEENGRGNFPPRFSGLQFPNYSSELNVNALELDDSALYLCASSYAGTAKNSPLHFGNGTRLTVT.

The genes are TRBV19 and TRBJ1-1; 11 bases match TRBD1. Germline-derived CDR1 and CDR2 are LNHDA and SQIVND (reference sequence). The CDR3 is 14 amino acids. V was clipped by 8 bases and J by 8 bases; unmatched bases: 10. Here the CDR3 reads CASRTWGQGVEAFF. The CDR3 DNA reads TGTGCCAGTCGAACATGGGGACAGGGGGTAGAAGCTTTCTTT.

The genes are TRBV3-1 (or the pseudogene TRBV3-2) and TRBJ2-1; TRBD2 aligns across 8 bases. The CDR3 has 16 amino acids. V shed 1 base and J 8 bases; nucleotides not matched to a gene: 10. The V gene's germline CDR1 is LGHDT and CDR2 YNNKEL (reference sequence). CDR3 loop: CASSQGVGLVADEQFF. In nucleotides, the CDR3 is TGTGCCAGCAGCCAAGGTGTGGGACTAGTTGCCGATGAGCAGTTCTTC.

The rearrangement uses TRBV3-1 (or the pseudogene TRBV3-2) and TRBJ1-1, with D perhaps matching TRBD1 (5 bases). CDR3 size: 15 residues. V was cut by 3 bases and J by 11 bases, with 22 bases left in between. The germline V gene encodes CDR1 LGHDT and CDR2 YNNKEL (reference sequence). Here the CDR3 reads CASSHTAEGSGGAFF. Here the CDR3 DNA reads TGTGCCAGCAGCCACACCGCTGAGGGTTCGGGGGGGGCTTTCTTT.

This chain joins TRBV5-5 and TRBJ1-5; D remains unclear. This CDR3 has 15 amino acids. Trimming took off 2 bases at V and 4 bases at J, with 13 bases between the two ends. Germline V lookup: CDR1 SGHKS, CDR2 YYEKEE (reference sequence). CDR3 loop: CASSFRGYENQPQHF. In DNA form, the CDR3 reads TGTGCCAGCAGCTTTCGAGGGTATGAGAATCAGCCCCAGCATTTT.

The sample holds a few counts of this clone. The rearrangement links TRBV5-4 to TRBJ2-1; 9 nucleotides line up with TRBD2. The CDR3 sequence is 17 residues long. V trimming: 4 bases; J trimming: 3 bases; junction bases outside the gene matches: 11. Germline V CDR1 and CDR2: SGHNT, YYREEE (reference sequence). The DNA for the CDR3 is TGTGCCAGCAGCCCGGGGGATAGCGGGGGCCTCTACAATGAGCAGTTCTTC. Translating gives CASSPGDSGGLYNEQFF.

The rearrangement joins TRBV7-2 to TRBJ1-3; no definite D call. V shed 5 bases and J shed 4 bases, with 12 bases lying between them. Per germline, CDR1 SGHTA and CDR2 FQGNSA. This CDR3 comprises 14 residues. The CDR3 spells CASSVGPAGNTIYF. The CDR3 nucleotides read TGTGCCAGCAGCGTGGGCCCCGCGGGAAACACCATATATTTT.

The CDR3 loop reads CASSSAGATHYNEQFF. CDR3 DNA: TGTGCCAGCAGCTCCGCGGGGGCCACACATTACAATGAGCAGTTCTTC. The chain combines TRBV11-1 with TRBJ2-1; tentatively, D is TRBD2 (7 bases). Per germline, CDR1 SGHAT and CDR2 FQDESV (reference sequence). This CDR3 has 16 residues. V lost 4 bases and J 4 bases, leaving 17 bases between the germline ends.